This entry is about one T cell receptor beta chain. This record comes from a study of control samples from healthy donors and cancer patients. Sequencing was performed with immunoSEQ multiplex PCR; in TCRdb, only in-frame clones are kept and a portion is missing. The sample yields about 150,000 clones, just under 95% seen once. The CDR3 covers 17 residues. J gave up 4 bases and V 0 bases, and 10 bases lay outside the gene matches. CDR1 LNHNV and CDR2 YYDKDF come from the germline V gene (reference sequence). This chain links TRBV15 with TRBJ2-3; 7 positions match TRBD1. Sequencing was performed on PBMCs. The clonotype originates from a man in his 60s with colorectal cancer. The CDR3 DNA follows: TGTGCCACCAGCAGAGATGAGACAGGGTCGTACGCAGATACGCAGTATTTT. Its translation: CATSRDETGSYADTQYF.